One T cell receptor beta chain is described in this entry. Sequencing used immunoSEQ multiplex PCR; TCRdb keeps in-frame clones, though not all of them. The sample carries about 99,000 clones, around 90% recorded once. The sample originates from a study of T cell responses to AZD1222 COVID-19 vaccine. The clonotype was recovered from an adult in good health. The material sequenced was peripheral blood, taken on day 0 of AZD1222 vaccination.

The CDR3 loop reads CASSKPGLAPLWSYEQYF. CDR3 DNA sequence: TGTGCCAGCAGCAAACCGGGACTAGCGCCGTTGTGGTCGTACGAGCAGTACTTC. The chain uses TRBV5-7 and TRBJ2-7; 10 nucleotides match TRBD2. TRBV5-7 qualifies as an ORF whose function is uncertain. V dropped 4 bases and J dropped 4; count of bases not matched to a gene: 17. The CDR3 runs 18 residues.